These 30 T cell receptor beta chains were all obtained from the same sample, sequenced in a study of shared clonotypes between healthy human individuals. Clones were sequenced by immunoSEQ multiplex PCR, and TCRdb holds only the in-frame ones, with some missing. Here the sample spans 2 million to 2.5 million clones, about 95% being singletons. CD8 cells regarded as naive lacked CD45RO, were positively chosen for CCR7, and omitted terminally differentiated effector memory CD45RA+ cells. The sequencing sample was made of naive CD8+ T cells sorted from blood. These TCRs come from a man in his late teens or twenties in good health.

The rearrangement uses TRBV4-2 and TRBJ2-3, with D possibly TRBD2 on 6 matching bases. With 4 bases removed from V and 3 bases from J, the gap between germline ends came to 23 bases. Germline loops: CDR1 LGHNA, CDR2 YNFKEQ. The CDR3 loop spans 18 amino acids. This CDR3 reads CASSPEQPLSRGTDTQYF. CDR3 sequence (DNA): TGTGCCAGCAGCCCAGAACAACCATTATCGCGGGGAACAGATACGCAGTATTTT.

Here the CDR3 DNA reads TGCGCCAGCAGTAGAATAGGGGTAAAAGAGACCCAGTACTTC. Protein: CASSRIGVKETQYF. The V gene is TRBV5-1, the J gene TRBJ2-5, with D tentatively TRBD1 (5 bases). Trimming stripped 5 bases from V and 3 bases from J, with 14 bases between. Germline V lookup: CDR1 SGHRS, CDR2 YFSETQ. There are 14 residues in the CDR3. Full variable domain (remainder filled in from reference TRBV5-1 and TRBJ2-5): KAGVTQTPRYLIKTRGQQVTLSCSPISGHRSVSWYQQTPGQGLQFLFEYFSETQRNKGNFPGRFSGRQFSNSRSEMNVSTLELGDSALYLCASSRIGVKETQYFGPGTRLLVL.

The chain recombines TRBV6-5 with TRBJ2-7, with 7 bases identical to TRBD2. Germline values: CDR1 MNHEY, CDR2 SVGAGI. Losses at the gene ends were 2 bases for V and 4 bases for J; bases not matched to a gene: 8. This CDR3 contains 15 residues. The CDR3 DNA sequence: TGTGCCAGCAGTTACCTGGGGGGGGACCCTTACGAGCAGTACTTC. Translation: CASSYLGGDPYEQYF.

V is TRBV27 and J is TRBJ2-7, with D hard to call. V was cut by 2 bases and J by 2 bases, with 13 bases left in between. The germline V gene encodes CDR1 MNHEY and CDR2 SMNVEV (reference sequence). The CDR3 is 15 amino acids. The CDR3 sequence is CASSLTETITYEQYF. For the CDR3, the DNA is TGTGCCAGCAGTTTAACCGAGACAATCACCTACGAGCAGTACTTC.

The gene calls are TRBV5-1 and TRBJ2-1, with D possibly being TRBD1 or TRBD2 (5 bases each). The CDR3 length is 17 residues. V was cut by 4 bases and J by 5 bases, with 22 bases left in between. CDR1 is SGHRS, CDR2 YFSETQ, per germline. DNA for the CDR3: TGCGCCAGCAGCCTCCGGGACCGCTACCTAGGAGACAATGAGCAGTTCTTC. This codes for CASSLRDRYLGDNEQFF.

The rearrangement uses TRBV13 and TRBJ1-1; tentative D call: TRBD1 (5 bases). Germline values: CDR1 PRHDT, CDR2 FYEKMQ (reference sequence). The CDR3 runs 12 residues. Trimming shortened V by 1 base and J by 9 bases, and 9 bases separated the two germline ends. CDR3 DNA: TGTGCCAGCAGCTTAGATGACAGCCAAGCTTTCTTT. It codes for CASSLDDSQAFF.

The chain joins TRBV7-6 to TRBJ2-1; 11 bases match TRBD2. J was trimmed by 2 bases and V by 3 bases; bases with no gene match: 3. From germline, CDR1 is SGHVS and CDR2 FNYEAQ. The CDR3 loop spans 16 amino acids. CDR3 in amino acids: CASSFSTSGAYNEQFF. The CDR3 DNA sequence: TGTGCCAGCAGCTTCTCGACTAGCGGGGCCTACAATGAGCAGTTCTTC.

The gene calls are TRBV27 and TRBJ2-7; TRBD2 might be the D (5 bases). The CDR3 is made up of 16 amino acids. The germline V gene has CDR1 MNHEY and CDR2 SMNVEV (reference sequence). V was pared by 5 bases and J by 4 bases, with 21 bases between. CDR3 protein: CASSPSWGERSYEQYF. CDR3 nucleotide sequence: TGTGCCAGCAGTCCCTCCTGGGGAGAAAGGTCGTACGAGCAGTACTTC.

Points on this clone: Other DNA sequences in this specimen translate into the identical CDR3. The rearrangement uses TRBV28 and TRBJ1-5; D is unresolved. CDR3 length: 14 residues. Germline V gene sequence: CDR1 MDHEN, CDR2 SYDVKM. V was pared by 2 bases and J by 1 base, with 6 bases between. CDR3 in DNA: TGTGCCAGCAGTTTAGGAGGCAGCAATCAGCCCCAGCATTTT. Residues: CASSLGGSNQPQHF.

The genes are TRBV29-1 and TRBJ1-2; the D is unclear. Looked up from germline, CDR1 is SQVTM and CDR2 is ANQGSEA. The V and J ends lost 7 bases and 8 bases respectively, with 23 bases between them. The CDR3 loop spans 14 amino acids. CDR3 protein: CSGASHIAPGGYTF. CDR3 coding DNA: TGCAGCGGTGCAAGTCATATCGCCCCGGGGGGCTACACCTTC.

The rearrangement joins TRBV19 to TRBJ2-4, with TRBD2 as a possible D gene (5 bases). The germline V gene encodes CDR1 LNHDA and CDR2 SQIVND (reference sequence). The CDR3 consists of 14 residues. Between the trimmed V and J ends, which lost 2 bases and 5 bases, there was a span of 10 bases. CDR3 in amino acids: CASSIYLGENIQYF. In DNA, the CDR3 is TGTGCCAGTAGTATATACCTGGGAGAAAACATTCAGTACTTC.

J is TRBJ2-5 and V is TRBV6-1, with 11 bases matching TRBD2. The CDR3 consists of 16 residues. Germline assignment: CDR1 MNHNS and CDR2 SASEGT. V was pared by 2 bases and J by 4 bases, with 6 bases of the junction left unmatched. The chain's CDR3 is CASSEPRLAGLETQYF. The CDR3 DNA reads TGTGCCAGCAGTGAACCTCGACTAGCGGGACTAGAGACCCAGTACTTC.

Remarks on this clone: Other nucleotide sequences from this sample produce the same CDR3. The CDR3 loop is CASSYRDSYEQYF. CDR3 sequence (DNA): TGCGCCAGCAGCTACCGGGACTCCTACGAGCAGTACTTC. This rearrangement joins TRBV4-1 to TRBJ2-7; possibly TRBD2 for D (5 bases). Germline lookup yields CDR1 MGHRA and CDR2 YSYEKL. V was shortened by 5 bases and J by 0 bases, with 8 bases between the two germline ends. The CDR3 has 13 residues.

A remark on this clone: Distinct nucleotide sequences in the sample also encode this CDR3. The chain joins TRBV25-1 to TRBJ2-7; D not certain. V was cut by 3 bases and J by 3 bases, with 3 bases left in between. Germline V CDR1 and CDR2: MGHDK, SYGVNS. This CDR3 has 11 residues. The CDR3 loop reads CASSDGYEQYF. In DNA form, the CDR3 reads TGTGCCAGCAGTGACGGCTACGAGCAGTACTTC.

The genes are TRBV15 and TRBJ1-1, with D maybe TRBD1 (6 bases). There are 19 residues in the CDR3. Trimming took off 0 bases at V and 0 bases at J, with 20 bases between the two ends. Germline V CDR1 and CDR2: LNHNV, YYDKDF (reference sequence). The DNA for the CDR3 is TGTGCCACCAGCAGAGAGTCCCGGGACACTATTATCATGAACACTGAAGCTTTCTTT. Translated: CATSRESRDTIIMNTEAFF.

The chain recombines TRBV7-9 with TRBJ2-1; D possibly uses TRBD1 or TRBD2 (5 bases each). This CDR3 contains 17 residues. V gave up 4 bases and J gave up 1 base, with 17 bases separating them. Germline V lookup: CDR1 SEHNR, CDR2 FQNEAQ (reference sequence). This CDR3 is CASSSPTTGPSYNEQFF. In nucleotides, the CDR3 is TGTGCCAGCAGCTCCCCAACGACGGGACCGTCCTACAATGAGCAGTTCTTC.

V and J are TRBV29-1 and TRBJ2-7; 7 bases are shared with TRBD1. Germline V CDR1 and CDR2: SQVTM, ANQGSEA. With 4 bases clipped from V and 0 bases from J, the junction kept 6 bases outside the gene matches. CDR3 length: 14 residues. DNA of the CDR3: TGCAGCGTTGTAGGGGGCCGTAGCTCCTACGAGCAGTACTTC. Translating it yields CSVVGGRSSYEQYF.

The chain combines TRBV11-2 with TRBJ2-1; D is uncertain. V dropped 0 bases and J dropped 10 bases, with 16 bases sitting between them. The CDR3 consists of 15 residues. CDR1 SGHAT and CDR2 FQNNGV come from the germline V gene. For the CDR3, the DNA is TGTGCCAGCAGCTTAGATCTTGGGCTATTGTACGAGCAGTTCTTC. Translating gives CASSLDLGLLYEQFF.

V gene TRBV29-1 combines with J gene TRBJ2-1; D uncertain. The V end was cut by 1 base, the J end by 5 bases, with 12 bases between. Germline loops: CDR1 SQVTM, CDR2 ANQGSEA. The CDR3 consists of 14 residues. As DNA, the CDR3 is TGCAGCGTTGAAGGAATAGGCAGCAACAATGAGCAGTTCTTC. This codes for CSVEGIGSNNEQFF.

The rearrangement uses TRBV4-1 and TRBJ1-1, with D perhaps matching TRBD1 (5 bases). Trimming took off 4 bases at V and 6 bases at J, with 15 bases between the two ends. This CDR3 spans 14 amino acids. CDR1 is MGHRA and CDR2 is YSYEKL in the germline V gene. CDR3 sequence (DNA): TGCGCCAGCAGCCCAAGTCAGGGATGGGCTGAAGCTTTCTTT. Its translation is CASSPSQGWAEAFF.

About this clone: In the same sample, other DNA sequences code for this CDR3. The CDR3 sequence is CASSERGAYEQYF. CDR3 sequence (DNA): TGTGCCAGCAGTGAACGGGGAGCCTACGAGCAGTACTTC. The rearrangement uses TRBV6-1 and TRBJ2-7; a weak D match, TRBD2 (5 bases). The CDR3 sequence is 13 residues long. Trimming left V 2 bases short and J 2 bases short, with 7 bases between. The germline V gene has CDR1 MNHNS and CDR2 SASEGT.

The rearrangement uses TRBV10-1 and TRBJ2-5; D unresolved. Germline assignment: CDR1 WNHNN and CDR2 SYGVQD (reference sequence). The CDR3 totals 13 residues. V was cut by 3 bases and J by 5 bases, with 10 bases left in between. The CDR3 nucleotides read TGCGCCAGCAGTGACCGGTTCCTGGAGACCCAGTACTTC. The encoded protein is CASSDRFLETQYF.

J is TRBJ2-3 and V is TRBV29-1; no reliable D call. The CDR3 consists of 12 residues. CDR1 SQVTM and CDR2 ANQGSEA come from the germline V gene. The V and J ends lost 5 bases and 0 bases respectively, with 6 bases between them. The CDR3 coding sequence is TGCAGCGTTAAGGACAGCACAGATACGCAGTATTTT. Amino acids: CSVKDSTDTQYF.

V and J are TRBV6-5 and TRBJ2-1; 12 bases align to TRBD2. V trimming: 1 base; J trimming: 6 bases; junction bases outside the gene matches: 4. The CDR3 totals 16 residues. CDR1 and CDR2 (germline): MNHEY, SVGAGI. CDR3 sequence reads: CASSYLASGRVNEQFF. CDR3 coding DNA: TGTGCCAGCAGTTACTTGGCTAGCGGGAGGGTCAATGAGCAGTTCTTC.

The V and J genes are TRBV4-3 and TRBJ2-3; possible D gene TRBD2, 5 bases. The V and J ends lost 0 bases and 0 bases respectively, with 10 bases between them. The CDR3 consists of 16 residues. Germline V gene sequence: CDR1 LGHNA, CDR2 YSLEER. CDR3 protein: CASSQEPGGSTDTQYF. As DNA, the CDR3 is TGCGCCAGCAGCCAAGAGCCCGGCGGGAGCACAGATACGCAGTATTTT.

As for this clone: This sample also contains other DNA sequences that code for the same CDR3. The rearrangement uses TRBV13 and TRBJ2-1, with a possible D match to TRBD1 (6 bases). This CDR3 contains 12 residues. Germline V gives CDR1 PRHDT, CDR2 FYEKMQ (reference sequence). V lost 2 bases to trimming and J lost 7 bases, with 6 bases between them. This chain's CDR3 is CASSLTGNEQFF. The CDR3 bases are TGTGCCAGCAGCTTAACAGGGAATGAGCAGTTCTTC. Together with reference TRBV13 and TRBJ2-1, the CDR3 gives the full variable domain: AAGVIQSPRHLIKEKRETATLKCYPIPRHDTVYWYQQGPGQDPQFLISFYEKMQSDKGSIPDRFSAQQFSDYHSELNMSSLELGDSALYFCASSLTGNEQFFGPGTRLTVL.

This chain joins TRBV23-1 and TRBJ2-5; a possible D gene is TRBD1 (5 bases). TRBV23-1 counts as an open reading frame of uncertain function. Trimming shortened V by 0 bases and J by 3 bases, and 14 bases separated the two germline ends. The CDR3 sequence is 16 residues long. The CDR3 reads CASSQSAPQGKETQYF. As DNA, the CDR3 is TGCGCCAGCAGTCAATCCGCCCCCCAGGGCAAAGAGACCCAGTACTTC.

The chain is built from TRBV2 and TRBJ1-1; unclear D gene. The CDR3 runs 12 residues. Trimming stripped 4 bases from V and 3 bases from J, with 6 bases between. Germline CDR1 and CDR2: SNHLY and FYNNEI. The CDR3 nucleotides read TGTGCCAGCAGTGGGGTGTACACTGAAGCTTTCTTT. Protein product: CASSGVYTEAFF.

The chain combines TRBV2 with TRBJ1-2; no reliable D call. The CDR3 is 14 residues long. Between the trimmed V and J ends, which lost 0 bases and 7 bases, there was a span of 12 bases. Germline values: CDR1 SNHLY, CDR2 FYNNEI. DNA of the CDR3: TGTGCCAGCAGTGAAGCTGTACCTTACGGTGGCTACACCTTC. Protein sequence: CASSEAVPYGGYTF. The complete variable domain, with remaining parts taken from reference TRBV2 and TRBJ1-2, reads EPEVTQTPSHQVTQMGQEVILRCVPISNHLYFYWYRQILGQKVEFLVSFYNNEISEKSEIFDDQFSVERPDGSNFTLKIRSTKLEDSAMYFCASSEAVPYGGYTFGSGTRLTVV.

V gene TRBV25-1 combines with J gene TRBJ1-1; D not certain. CDR1 and CDR2 (germline): MGHDK, SYGVNS. V was trimmed by 3 bases and J by 3 bases, leaving 17 bases between them. This CDR3 region has 16 residues. The CDR3 coding sequence is TGTGCCAGCAGTGACGGGGTTTTATACCCCGACACTGAAGCTTTCTTT. It yields the protein CASSDGVLYPDTEAFF.